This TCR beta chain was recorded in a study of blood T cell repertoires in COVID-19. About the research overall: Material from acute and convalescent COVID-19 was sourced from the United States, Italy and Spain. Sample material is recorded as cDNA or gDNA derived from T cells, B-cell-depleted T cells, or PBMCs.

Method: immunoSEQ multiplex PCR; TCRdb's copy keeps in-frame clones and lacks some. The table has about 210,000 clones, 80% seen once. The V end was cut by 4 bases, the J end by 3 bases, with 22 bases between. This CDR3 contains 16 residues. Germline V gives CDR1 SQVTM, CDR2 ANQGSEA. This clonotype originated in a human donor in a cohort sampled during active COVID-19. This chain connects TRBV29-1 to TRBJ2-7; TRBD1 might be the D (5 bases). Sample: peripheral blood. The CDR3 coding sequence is TGCAGCGTTGGGGGCAAAGCCGAATCCCTTAACTACGAGCAGTACTTC. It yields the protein CSVGGKAESLNYEQYF.